This TCR beta chain was identified in a study of T cells in Graves' hyperthyroidism and ophthalmopathy. Study-level points and caveats: Most thyroid clonotypes that were expanded above 0.001 also turned up in blood. A model of 13 V-J features distinguished ophthalmopathy from stable hyperthyroidism.

With respect to this clonotype: The antigen is unknown.

Trimming cost V 3 bases and J 7 bases, with 11 bases left between them. This CDR3 is 13 amino acids long. Germline V lookup: CDR1 SGDLS, CDR2 YYNGEE. Amplification targeted TCR beta CDR3 regions from RNA transcripts. TCR CDR3 regions were first amplified by RT-PCR with HTBI primers. TCRdb reprocessed the multiplex PCR reads with MiXCR, giving one entry per CDR3 protein. The repertoire holds roughly 700,000 distinct CDR3 sequences, 12% to 15% seen once, with roughly 10% in the top ten. Sequenced material: blood. The chain couples TRBV9 to TRBJ2-1, with D perhaps matching TRBD2 (6 bases). The TCR was taken from a woman aged 18-35 years with Graves' hyperthyroidism. The CDR3 sequence: CASSESGWNEQFF. The CDR3 DNA reads TGTGCCAGCAGCGAGAGCGGGTGGAATGAGCAGTTCTTC.